The present entry profiles one T cell receptor beta chain with its context. The antigen it recognizes is unknown. Base qualities are not recorded, but no much larger clone differs from it by a single base. Relative to germline, V is 10 bases shorter and J is 0 bases shorter, with 18 bases between their ends. Taken from the germline V gene, the CDR1 and CDR2 loops are WSHSY and SAAADI. The CDR3 sequence holds 15 residues, the cysteine and phenylalanine included. The kept DNA is CDR3 alone, 45 bases in frame from the first base. This entry is derived from a study of CD8+ T cells in alopecia areata (dated by TCRdb to the late 2010s). At the level of the whole study: The treated patients took part in an open-label pilot trial in which moderate-to-severe alopecia areata was treated with oral tofacitinib at 5 to 10 mg twice daily. Patients received tofacitinib for 6 to 18 months and were then followed off drug for 6 months to check for delayed response and recurrence. For the treated patients, the SALT score, which quantifies what percentage of scalp surface area is affected, served as the measure of disease severity. High-throughput TCRbeta sequencing was used to examine T cell clonal expansion in alopecia areata in both the C3H/HeJ mouse model and human patients. Scalp tissue and sorted CD4+ and CD8+ peripheral blood T cells from patchy and totalis/universalis alopecia areata patients and from healthy controls were covered by human TCRbeta sequencing. Tofacitinib-treated patients had biopsies at baseline and at 4 and 24 weeks of treatment, with a later scalp biopsy in several patients. Clonality in the scalp was compared among normal scalp (n=4), patchy alopecia areata scalp (n=8), and alopecia totalis/universalis scalp (n=8). RNA was obtained with the PAXgene miRNA kit for fixed scalp, the miRNeasy kit for PBMCs, and the RNeasy kit for mouse skin. Amplification of TCRbeta CDR3 regions was done by immunoSEQ multiplex PCR using 35 Vbeta forward primers and 13 Jbeta reverse primers. General study outcomes and caveats: Shared TCR sequences between patients were less evident than in mice, which may be partly attributable to HLA diversity in the patient population. Tofacitinib significantly decreased scalp clonality and the number of expanded CD8+ clones among the top 100 scalp clones. Because the treated cohort was small and included a single nonresponder, larger studies are needed to assess links between baseline CD8+ expansion and response. Many expanded lesional clones were found to persist in scalp and blood during tofacitinib treatment, and relapse after treatment cessation may be partly explained by this persistence. Scalp TCR repertoire analysis is complicated because resident alphabeta T cells in normal human skin are also sequenced, whereas mouse skin is dominated by gammadelta T cells. Lesional scalp, especially in alopecia totalis/universalis, showed higher clonality and more expanded CD8+ clones than normal scalp, suggesting antigenic drive.

Per the publication, the time point label means: around 29 days on oral tofacitinib. Sample treatment or condition, as interpreted from the label and publication: oral pan-JAK inhibitor, 5-10 mg twice daily. Peripheral blood and lesional scalp punch biopsies were obtained from patients with alopecia areata. PBMCs were separated by density centrifugation and stained for CD3, CD4 and CD8, after which CD4+ and CD8+ T cells were sorted on a FACSAria. The library was generated by the immunoSEQ multiplex PCR assay. RNA was extracted from all samples and reverse transcribed into cDNA as template for TCR sequencing. First-strand cDNA was synthesized using SuperScript III with a 2:1 mix of oligo-dT and random hexamers. A synthetic immune receptor repertoire was used to assess amplification bias, and residual bias was removed computationally. The original methods were these. After raw reads were preprocessed to remove errors, the CDR3 was defined following IMGT conventions as running from the conserved cysteine to phenylalanine. Clonality was computed by normalizing Shannon entropy by log2 of the number of productive unique TCRs and subtracting the result from 1. Whether scalp clones were CD4 or CD8 was inferred by matching scalp TCRbeta sequences against CD4 and CD8 repertoires sorted from blood. TCRdb holds this immuneACCESS table with in-frame rearrangements only. Some clones are missing; in checked studies, unresolved V genes explain under half, and the rest has no known cause. The DNA was the basis for D and trimming; V, J and clone size are from that table. Present in this sample are 150,000 to 200,000 clones, roughly 65% of which were seen just once. Jointly, the top ten make up approximately 0.91% of the sample.

The receptor was derived from a human donor with alopecia areata. Sequences were derived from CD4+ T cells sorted from blood, sampled at week 4, from a patient treated with tofacitinib. The chain joins TRBV10-2 to TRBJ1-1; a confident D gene designation cannot be given. The base sequence is TGCGCCACCATAGAAACTGCTACATTGAACACTGAAGCTTTCTTT. Protein translation: CATIETATLNTEAFF.